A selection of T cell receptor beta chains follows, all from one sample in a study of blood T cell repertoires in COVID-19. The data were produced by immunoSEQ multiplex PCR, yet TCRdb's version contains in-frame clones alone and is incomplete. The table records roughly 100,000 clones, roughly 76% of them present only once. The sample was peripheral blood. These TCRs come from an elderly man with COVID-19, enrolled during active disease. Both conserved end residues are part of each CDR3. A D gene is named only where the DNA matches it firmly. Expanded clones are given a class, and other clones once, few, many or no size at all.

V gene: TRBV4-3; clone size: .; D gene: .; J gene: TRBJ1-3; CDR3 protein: CASSQDPTFSGNTIYF; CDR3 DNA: TGCGCCAGCAGCCAAGATCCGACTTTCTCTGGAAACACCATATATTTT
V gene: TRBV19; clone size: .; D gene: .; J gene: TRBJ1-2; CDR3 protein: CASSPQGRTGYTF; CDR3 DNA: TGTGCCAGTAGTCCGCAGGGGCGTACTGGCTACACCTTC
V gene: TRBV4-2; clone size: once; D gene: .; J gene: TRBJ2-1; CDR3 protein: CASSQGRRLGLNEQFF; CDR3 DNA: TGTGCCAGCAGCCAAGGCAGGAGACTAGGCTTGAATGAGCAGTTCTTC
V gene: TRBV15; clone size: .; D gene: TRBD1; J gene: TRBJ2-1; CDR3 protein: CATSRDGQAHNEQFF; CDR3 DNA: TGTGCCACCAGCAGAGACGGACAGGCCCACAATGAGCAGTTCTTC
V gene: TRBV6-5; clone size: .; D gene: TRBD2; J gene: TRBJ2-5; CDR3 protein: CASTAAGGRLETQYF; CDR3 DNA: TGTGCCAGCACCGCGGCGGGGGGGCGTTTGGAGACCCAGTACTTC
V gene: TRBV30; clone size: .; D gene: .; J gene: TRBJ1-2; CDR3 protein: CAWSPRSSGAVNYGYTF; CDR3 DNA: TGTGCCTGGAGTCCCCGTTCGTCCGGAGCAGTTAACTATGGCTACACCTTC
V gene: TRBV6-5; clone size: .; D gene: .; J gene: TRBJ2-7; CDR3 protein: CASSRLYEQYF; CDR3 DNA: TGTGCCAGCAGTCGCCTATACGAGCAGTACTTC
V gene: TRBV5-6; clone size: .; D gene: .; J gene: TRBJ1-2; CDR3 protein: CASSLLGGADYYGYTF; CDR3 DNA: TGTGCCAGCAGCTTGCTTGGAGGGGCCGACTACTATGGCTACACCTTC
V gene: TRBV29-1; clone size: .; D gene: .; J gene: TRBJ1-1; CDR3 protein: CSAGSGNTEAFF; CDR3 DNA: TGCAGCGCTGGGAGCGGGAACACTGAAGCTTTCTTT
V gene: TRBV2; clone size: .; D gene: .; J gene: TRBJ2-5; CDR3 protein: CASREGSQETQYF; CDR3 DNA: TGTGCCAGCAGGGAGGGTTCTCAAGAGACCCAGTACTTC
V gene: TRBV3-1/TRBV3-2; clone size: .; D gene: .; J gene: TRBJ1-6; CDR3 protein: CASSQDWSTAYNSPLHF; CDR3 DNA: TGTGCCAGCAGCCAAGATTGGAGCACGGCTTATAATTCACCCCTCCACTTT
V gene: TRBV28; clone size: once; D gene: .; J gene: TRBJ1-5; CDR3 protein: CASSLQLASLRGASNQPQHF; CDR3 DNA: TGTGCCAGCAGTTTGCAGCTAGCGAGCCTGCGGGGGGCCAGCAATCAGCCCCAGCATTTT
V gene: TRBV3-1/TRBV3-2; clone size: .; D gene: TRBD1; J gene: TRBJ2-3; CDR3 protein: CASRGTGRGDTQYF; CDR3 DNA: TGTGCCAGCAGGGGGACAGGGCGTGGGGATACGCAGTATTTT
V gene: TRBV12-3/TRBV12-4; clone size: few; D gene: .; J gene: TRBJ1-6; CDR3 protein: CASRGAENSPLHF; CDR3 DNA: TGTGCCAGCAGGGGGGCGGAAAATTCACCCCTCCACTTT
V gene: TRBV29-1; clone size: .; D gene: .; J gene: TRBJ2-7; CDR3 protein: CSVEHREGAYEQYF; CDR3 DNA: TGCAGCGTTGAGCACAGGGAGGGGGCCTACGAGCAGTACTTC
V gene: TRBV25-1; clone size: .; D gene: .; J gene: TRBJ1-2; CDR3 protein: CASSGSVPWGYTF; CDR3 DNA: TGTGCCAGCAGTGGCTCGGTCCCATGGGGCTACACCTTC
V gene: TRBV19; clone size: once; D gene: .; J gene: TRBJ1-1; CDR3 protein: CASLGDRAGNTEAFF; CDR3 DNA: TGTGCCAGTTTGGGTGATCGGGCGGGGAACACTGAAGCTTTCTTT
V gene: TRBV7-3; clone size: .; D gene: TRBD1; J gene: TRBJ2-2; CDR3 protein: CASSLGGANTGELFF; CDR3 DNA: TGTGCCAGCAGCCTAGGGGGCGCGAACACCGGGGAGCTGTTTTTT